A single sample is the source of the 15 T cell receptor beta chains below, sequenced in a study of cytomegalovirus exposure and HLA in healthy donors. Vbeta (60) and Jbeta (13) primers were used in the PCR. Sequencing was performed with immunoSEQ multiplex PCR; in TCRdb, only in-frame clones are kept and a portion is missing. The data hold about 200,000 clones, with 75% to 90% observed a single time. Source material: PBMCs. The receptor source for this set is a woman in her forties in good health and CMV-seronegative.

This chain links TRBV27 with TRBJ2-7; D remains ambiguous. This CDR3 contains 14 residues. Germline loops: CDR1 MNHEY, CDR2 SMNVEV (reference sequence). V gave up 5 bases and J gave up 6 bases, with 17 bases separating them. The CDR3 DNA is TGTGCCAGCAGTCTCCGCGAAACGTCGGGCGAGCAGTACTTC. Amino acids: CASSLRETSGEQYF.

The chain links TRBV4-2 to TRBJ2-1; 7 nucleotides align to TRBD1. J gave up 5 bases and V 4 bases, and 5 bases lay outside the gene matches. The germline gives CDR1 LGHNA, CDR2 YNFKEQ. This CDR3 is built from 14 residues. Here the CDR3 DNA reads TGTGCCAGCAGCCTAAGGCAGGGGGACAATGAGCAGTTCTTC. It translates to CASSLRQGDNEQFF.

The J gene is TRBJ1-5, the V gene TRBV6-6; D gene unclear. Trimming took off 0 bases at V and 0 bases at J, with 9 bases between the two ends. CDR3 length: 16 amino acids. From germline, CDR1 is MNHNY and CDR2 SVGAGI (reference sequence). CDR3 sequence: CASSYSSGYSNQPQHF. The DNA of the CDR3 is TGTGCCAGCAGTTACTCGTCGGGGTATAGCAATCAGCCCCAGCATTTT.

V and J are TRBV30 and TRBJ1-2; perhaps TRBD1 as D (6 bases). V was trimmed by 0 bases and J by 6 bases, leaving 17 bases between them. This CDR3 has 15 amino acids. Germline loops: CDR1 GTSNPN, CDR2 SVGIG (reference sequence). The CDR3 sequence: CAWSVLSRTVDGYTF. The CDR3 nucleotides are TGTGCCTGGAGTGTACTATCCCGGACAGTCGATGGCTACACCTTC. The full variable domain, with the rest looked up from reference TRBV30 and TRBJ1-2, is SQTIHQWPATLVQPVGSPLSLECTVEGTSNPNLYWYRQAAGRGLQLLFYSVGIGQISSEVPQNLSASRPQDRQFILSSKKLLLSDSGFYLCAWSVLSRTVDGYTFGSGTRLTVV.

This chain connects TRBV15 to TRBJ1-4; TRBD1 might be the D (6 bases). Looked up from germline, CDR1 is LNHNV and CDR2 is YYDKDF (reference sequence). V shed 0 bases and J shed 6 bases, with 11 bases lying between them. There are 15 residues in the CDR3. CDR3 in amino acids: CATSRDSGVYEKLFF. The CDR3 region has the DNA TGTGCCACCAGCAGAGATTCAGGGGTGTATGAAAAACTGTTTTTT. The whole variable domain, filled in from reference TRBV15 and TRBJ1-4, reads DAMVIQNPRYQVTQFGKPVTLSCSQTLNHNVMYWYQQKSSQAPKLLFHYYDKDFNNEADTPDNFQSRRPNTSFCFLDIRSPGLGDTAMYLCATSRDSGVYEKLFFGSGTQLSVL.

The chain joins TRBV4-1 to TRBJ2-1; D is unresolved. In germline, CDR1 is MGHRA, CDR2 YSYEKL. Between the trimmed V and J ends, which lost 1 base and 9 bases, there was a span of 13 bases. The CDR3 is made up of 14 amino acids. The CDR3, as DNA: TGCGCCAGCAGCCAAGGAGCAATGTTCGGTGAGCAGTTCTTC. Protein: CASSQGAMFGEQFF.

The chain has TRBV10-3 and TRBJ2-5; 8 bases are a match to TRBD2. The J segment lost 3 bases and the V segment lost 3 bases, leaving 15 bases of the junction unmatched. This CDR3 has 18 residues. From germline, CDR1 is ENHRY and CDR2 SYGVKD. CDR3 sequence (DNA): TGTGCCATCAGTGACCCTACTAGCGGCCAGCCGGGGAAAGAGACCCAGTACTTC. This encodes CAISDPTSGQPGKETQYF.

There are a few counts of this clone. The CDR3 reads CAWSVGQGVWYGYTF. DNA of the CDR3: TGTGCCTGGAGTGTAGGACAGGGGGTTTGGTATGGCTACACCTTC. This sequence joins TRBV30 and TRBJ1-2; the match to TRBD1 covers 10 bases. The CDR3 is made up of 15 amino acids. Germline-derived CDR1 and CDR2 are GTSNPN and SVGIG (reference sequence). Trimming at V came to 0 bases and at J to 5 bases, leaving 6 bases not matched to a gene.

This chain connects TRBV29-1 to TRBJ1-1; D uncertain. The germline V gene has CDR1 SQVTM and CDR2 ANQGSEA. Between the trimmed V and J ends, which lost 4 bases and 1 base, there was a span of 7 bases. There are 12 residues in the CDR3. DNA for the CDR3: TGCAGCGTTGCCCAGAAGAACACTGAAGCTTTCTTT. Its translation is CSVAQKNTEAFF. The full variable domain, completed using reference TRBV29-1 and TRBJ1-1, is SAVISQKPSRDICQRGTSLTIQCQVDSQVTMMFWYRQQPGQSLTLIATANQGSEATYESGFVIDKFPISRPNLTFSTLTVSNMSPEDSSIYLCSVAQKNTEAFFGQGTRLTVV.

The rearrangement uses TRBV5-5 and TRBJ2-2; 7 nucleotides align to TRBD2. V trimming: 4 bases; J trimming: 4 bases; junction bases outside the gene matches: 10. This CDR3 has 16 residues. CDR1 is SGHKS and CDR2 is YYEKEE in the germline V gene (reference sequence). The chain's CDR3 is CASSTGRAWGTGELFF. CDR3 bases: TGTGCCAGCAGCACGGGGAGGGCCTGGGGCACCGGGGAGCTGTTTTTT.

This chain uses TRBV5-4 with TRBJ1-5; D may be TRBD1 (5 bases). The V end was cut by 3 bases, the J end by 0 bases, with 10 bases between. Germline V gene data show CDR1 as SGHNT and CDR2 as YYREEE (reference sequence). CDR3 size: 15 residues. The CDR3 loop reads CASSWDFHSNQPQHF. CDR3 bases: TGTGCCAGCAGCTGGGACTTCCATAGCAATCAGCCCCAGCATTTT.

Notes on this clone: One junction end disagrees with the germline gene, perhaps due to a read error. J is TRBJ1-2 and V is TRBV7-9; D is possibly TRBD1 (6 bases). From germline, CDR1 is SEHNR and CDR2 FQNEAQ (reference sequence). CDR3 length equals 11 residues. The CDR3 reads CASSLNRALAF. Here the CDR3 DNA reads TGTGCCAGCAGCTTAAACAGGGCCTTGGCCTTC.

This clone was counted a few times. The chain joins TRBV6-5 to TRBJ1-2; D is perhaps TRBD1 (5 bases). The germline V gene has CDR1 MNHEY and CDR2 SVGAGI. Trimming left V 0 bases short and J 5 bases short, with 10 bases between. CDR3 length: 14 amino acids. CDR3 residues: CASSYSSRGYGYTF. The CDR3 region has the DNA TGTGCCAGCAGTTACTCGTCCCGGGGGTATGGCTACACCTTC.

This clone was picked up one time. This chain uses TRBV4-2 with TRBJ2-7; 9 bases map to TRBD2. V lost 0 bases, J lost 3 bases, and 6 bases stayed unmatched. Germline V gene data show CDR1 as LGHNA and CDR2 as YNFKEQ. The CDR3 sequence is 16 residues long. The CDR3 loop reads CASSQDLSSGNYEQYF. The DNA of the CDR3 is TGTGCCAGCAGCCAAGATCTGTCTAGCGGGAACTACGAGCAGTACTTC.

The chain combines TRBV5-6 with TRBJ1-6; D gene uncertain. The CDR3 is made up of 14 amino acids. Germline CDR1 reads SGHDT; CDR2 reads YYEEEE. V lost 6 bases, J lost 6 bases, and 13 bases lay in between. The CDR3 coding sequence is TGTGCCAGCAATTCGGGATATTTTAATTCACCCCTCCACTTT. Protein: CASNSGYFNSPLHF.